This TCR beta chain was identified in a study of lymphopenia after photon versus proton radiotherapy. Findings and limits, study-wide: Under photons, naive T cells and diversity fell while effector/memory populations rose. Authors raise, but do not show, better survival with proton therapy.

Using immunoSEQ multiplex PCR, the repertoire was profiled, and TCRdb retains in-frame clones only, with some absent. The table has 15,000 to 20,000 clones, 84% seen once. For this clone: The target antigen is unknown.

The CDR3 consists of 16 residues. Trimming left V 8 bases short and J 1 base short, with 20 bases between. CDR1 and CDR2 (germline): MDHEN, SYDVKM. The clonotype comes from a woman aged 45-59 years with pancreatic cancer. The input for sequencing was peripheral blood, taken from a patient treated with photon-based radiotherapy. The gene calls are TRBV28 and TRBJ1-2, with a weak D call TRBD1 (5 bases). The CDR3 protein is CASLARLGGYNYGYTF. The CDR3 DNA reads TGTGCCAGCCTCGCGCGGCTGGGGGGGTATAACTATGGCTACACCTTC.